The 12 T cell receptor beta chains given below trace back to one sample, sequenced in a study of T cells in Graves' hyperthyroidism and ophthalmopathy. What was amplified from RNA transcripts were TCR beta CDR3 regions. The HTBI primer set was used in a first-round RT-PCR of the TCR CDR3. TCRdb reanalysed the multiplex PCR reads using MiXCR and keeps one entry per CDR3 protein. The repertoire holds some 650,000 distinct CDR3 sequences, with roughly 16% as singletons. Sequencing was performed on blood. The receptors come from a woman aged 40 to 50 with Graves' ophthalmopathy.

The gene calls are TRBV28 and TRBJ2-3; D might be TRBD1 or TRBD2, each matching 6 bases. Germline CDR1 MDHEN, CDR2 SYDVKM. CDR3 length: 15 amino acids. V gave up 2 bases and J gave up 2 bases, with 11 bases separating them. CDR3 amino acids: CASSLGGQDTDTQYF. CDR3 nucleotide sequence: TGTGCCAGCAGTTTAGGGGGGCAGGACACAGATACGCAGTATTTT.

This clonotype showed up just a few times. The genes are TRBV3-1 and TRBJ1-2; D not certain. The CDR3 is 14 residues long. Trimming took 6 bases from V and 7 from J, leaving 18 bases between them. In germline, CDR1 is LGHDT, CDR2 YNNKEL (reference sequence). DNA of the CDR3: TGTGCCAGCAGGTCTGCTGGGAGGTTCGGTGGCTACACCTTC. It encodes CASRSAGRFGGYTF.

This clonotype has ten or more counts. This chain connects TRBV30 to TRBJ2-5; 8 bases are a match to TRBD1. CDR3 size: 12 residues. The V and J ends lost 5 bases and 5 bases, in that order; junction bases with no gene match: 4. CDR1 is GTSNPN, CDR2 SVGIG, per germline (reference sequence). This chain's CDR3 is CAWSGGGETQYF. For the CDR3, the DNA is TGTGCCTGGTCAGGGGGCGGGGAGACCCAGTACTTC. Supplemented by reference TRBV30 and TRBJ2-5, the full variable domain reads SQTIHQWPATLVQPVGSPLSLECTVEGTSNPNLYWYRQAAGRGLQLLFYSVGIGQISSEVPQNLSASRPQDRQFILSSKKLLLSDSGFYLCAWSGGGETQYFGPGTRLLVL.

This clonotype was seen repeatedly, ten times or more. For the CDR3, the DNA is TGTGCCAGCTCACCAGGGGAGCTCACTGAAGCTTTCTTT. It specifies CASSPGELTEAFF. The rearrangement joins TRBV18 to TRBJ1-1; no clear D gene. V gave up 2 bases and J gave up 4 bases, with 8 bases separating them. This CDR3 has 13 residues. Germline loops: CDR1 KGHSH, CDR2 LQKENI.

Many counts were recorded for this clonotype. The DNA for the CDR3 is TGTGCCAGCAGCCCTTCCGGGGCAGGGGCGTCGGCTTTCTTT. It codes for CASSPSGAGASAFF. The chain is built from TRBV7-8 and TRBJ1-1, with a tentative D call TRBD1 (6 bases). Trimming removed 5 bases at V and 11 bases at J, with 21 bases between. Germline CDR1 reads SGHVS; CDR2 reads FQNEAQ. The CDR3 is made up of 14 amino acids.

In its sample, this clonotype was seen many times. The CDR3 bases are TGTGCCAGCAGTGAACAGTCTAGCGGATTATACAATGAGCAGTTCTTC. Its protein is CASSEQSSGLYNEQFF. The V call is TRBV2, the J call TRBJ2-1; 7 nucleotides line up with TRBD2. The V gene's germline CDR1 is SNHLY and CDR2 FYNNEI. V dropped 2 bases and J dropped 4; count of bases not matched to a gene: 8. The CDR3 is 16 amino acids.

The table lists this clonotype with many counts. The V and J genes are TRBV7-2 and TRBJ2-1; the D gene is possibly TRBD2 (6 bases). Trimming pared 4 bases from V and 7 bases from J, leaving 23 bases between. The CDR3 totals 17 residues. Per the germline V gene, CDR1 is SGHTA and CDR2 is FQGNSA. CDR3 DNA sequence: TGTGCCAGCAGCTCCCCTTGGGGGGAGGTGCTAGGAAATGAGCAGTTCTTC. It codes for CASSSPWGEVLGNEQFF.

This clonotype was observed a few times. The gene calls are TRBV6-5 and TRBJ2-7; D is unresolved. V shed 2 bases and J shed 0 bases, with 11 bases lying between them. The germline CDR1 and CDR2 sequences are MNHEY and SVGAGI. This CDR3 is built from 15 residues. CDR3 DNA: TGTGCCAGCAGTTACGCCGGCGTCGGCTCCTACGAGCAGTACTTC. Translated, it gives CASSYAGVGSYEQYF.

This clonotype was observed a few times. The chain employs TRBV2 and TRBJ2-7; the match to TRBD1 covers 8 bases. This CDR3 is built from 16 residues. V lost 2 bases and J lost 1; bases outside the gene matches: 7. The germline CDR1 and CDR2 sequences are SNHLY and FYNNEI. In nucleotides, the CDR3 is TGTGCCAGCAGTGAATTTACCGGGACAGGTTCCTACGAGCAGTACTTC. Protein product: CASSEFTGTGSYEQYF.

This clonotype has a count of ten or more. The chain uses TRBV11-2 and TRBJ2-2; no firm D call. The V end was cut by 5 bases, the J end by 1 base, with 8 bases between. The CDR3 extends over 14 amino acids. Germline CDR1 and CDR2: SGHAT and FQNNGV. The DNA of the CDR3 is TGTGCCAGCAGCCTGGAGTTGAACACCGGGGAGCTGTTTTTT. Residues: CASSLELNTGELFF.

This clonotype has at least ten counts. The chain is built from TRBV2 and TRBJ1-5; TRBD1 aligns across 7 bases. Trimming removed 6 bases from V and 6 bases from J; junction bases left unmatched: 17. CDR1 is SNHLY and CDR2 is FYNNEI in the germline V gene. CDR3 length: 17 amino acids. The CDR3 nucleotides read TGTGCCAGCAGAGTACCATACAGGGGCCTATGGGTTCAGCCCCAGCATTTT. Amino acid sequence: CASRVPYRGLWVQPQHF. The variable domain in full, with the rest retrieved from reference TRBV2 and TRBJ1-5, is EPEVTQTPSHQVTQMGQEVILRCVPISNHLYFYWYRQILGQKVEFLVSFYNNEISEKSEIFDDQFSVERPDGSNFTLKIRSTKLEDSAMYFCASRVPYRGLWVQPQHFGDGTRLSIL.

This clonotype has at least ten counts. This sequence joins TRBV12-3 or TRBV12-4 and TRBJ1-1; no firm D call. The V end lost 1 base, the J end lost 6 bases, and 12 bases lay between the germline ends. CDR3 length: 14 amino acids. CDR3 amino acids: CASSLGLSKPEAFF. The CDR3 region has the DNA TGTGCCAGCAGTTTAGGGCTCAGTAAGCCTGAAGCTTTCTTT.